Sequencing of this T cell receptor (beta chain) was carried out in a study of Ad26.COV2.S vaccination and SARS-CoV-2 variants. Looking at the study overall: Intramuscular Ad26.COV2.S at 5x10^10 or 1x10^11 viral particles.

Profiled with immunoSEQ multiplex PCR; TCRdb holds only in-frame clones, not every one. The profile covers more than 300,000 clones, with about 86% appearing a single time and around 2% taken by the ten largest. Treatment here: roughly 19 received Ad26.COV2.S at low or high dose, single or two shots; 5 received placebo; per-sample allocation not given. Collection of samples fell on day 63 after the first vaccine or placebo injection. Boston supplied an adult donor aged 18-55 years. The clonotype comes from a person between 18 and 59 years old who received the Ad26.COV2.S COVID-19 vaccine or a placebo. Material: peripheral blood, obtained in a trial of Ad26.COV2.S vaccine versus placebo.

CDR3 DNA: TGTGCCACCAGTGATTCCCAGCCACCCTATGGCTACACCTTC. Amino acids: CATSDSQPPYGYTF. The chain has TRBV24-1 and TRBJ1-2; no firm D call. V was clipped by 2 bases and J by 4 bases, with 10 bases between them. This CDR3 region has 14 residues. Germline loops: CDR1 KGHDR, CDR2 SFDVKD.